The 19 T cell receptor beta chains below all came from one sample that was sequenced in a study of long-term antiretroviral therapy in people with HIV. Sequencing used immunoSEQ v3.0 at survey level. Repertoires were generated with immunoSEQ multiplex PCR, while TCRdb's copy carries only in-frame clones and drops some. The table records tens of thousands of clones, approximately 80% of them present only once. This sample comprised unsorted PBMCs, obtained 0.3 years after starting antiretroviral therapy. The source is a young man with HIV.

V is TRBV4-2 and J is TRBJ2-7, with a weak D call TRBD1 (6 bases). This CDR3 comprises 16 residues. With 4 bases removed from V and 3 bases from J, the gap between germline ends came to 19 bases. Germline V gene sequence: CDR1 LGHNA, CDR2 YNFKEQ. CDR3 sequence (DNA): TGTGCCAGCAGCCTTGACCGGGACACCACCTTCTACGAGCAGTACTTC. It is translated as CASSLDRDTTFYEQYF.

The CDR3 nucleotides are TGTGCCAGCAGCTTAGATGAGAACTATGGCTACACCTTC. Amino acids: CASSLDENYGYTF. This chain uses TRBV7-6 with TRBJ1-2; D is uncertain. From germline, CDR1 is SGHVS and CDR2 FNYEAQ. Trimming removed 1 base at V and 2 bases at J, with 5 bases between. The CDR3 totals 13 residues.

This chain connects TRBV6-1 to TRBJ2-7, with D possibly being TRBD2 (5 bases). CDR1 is MNHNS, CDR2 SASEGT, per germline. The CDR3 totals 15 residues. V dropped 2 bases and J dropped 2 bases, with 13 bases sitting between them. Here the CDR3 reads CASSEIFGSTYEQYF. The DNA of the CDR3 is TGTGCCAGCAGTGAAATCTTTGGGAGTACCTACGAGCAGTACTTC.

Only a few counts were recorded for this clone. The chain uses TRBV5-1 and TRBJ1-5; the match to TRBD1 covers 8 bases. Germline CDR1 is SGHRS and CDR2 is YFSETQ. The CDR3 sequence is 13 residues long. The V and J ends lost 3 bases and 4 bases, in that order; junction bases with no gene match: 0. The CDR3 DNA is TGCGCCAGCAGCTGGACAGGGAATCAGCCCCAGCATTTT. Its protein is CASSWTGNQPQHF.

The J gene is TRBJ1-1, the V gene TRBV19; no definite D call. This CDR3 contains 14 residues. CDR1 and CDR2 (germline): LNHDA, SQIVND (reference sequence). V lost 4 bases and J lost 4, with 13 bases in between. The CDR3 protein is CASSSERRSTEAFF. DNA of the CDR3: TGTGCCAGTAGTAGTGAACGTCGGAGCACTGAAGCTTTCTTT.

The genes are TRBV28 and TRBJ1-1, with 7 nucleotides matching TRBD1. After removal of 3 bases from V and 5 bases from J, the junction contained 6 bases not matched to a gene. The CDR3 is 14 residues long. Germline assignment: CDR1 MDHEN and CDR2 SYDVKM. For the CDR3, the DNA is TGTGCCAGCAGTTTTTGGGGGACAGCAACTGAAGCTTTCTTT. Its translation: CASSFWGTATEAFF.

CDR3 protein: CASSQRVEQYF. Written as DNA, the CDR3 is TGTGCCAGCAGCCAAAGAGTCGAGCAGTACTTC. The chain carries TRBV7-8 and TRBJ2-7; D not certain. Germline V lookup: CDR1 SGHVS, CDR2 FQNEAQ. The CDR3 spans 11 residues. V lost 5 bases and J 6 bases, leaving 8 bases between the germline ends.

This rearrangement joins TRBV5-4 to TRBJ1-5; perhaps TRBD1 as D (6 bases). The V gene lost 4 bases and the J gene lost 9 bases, with 11 bases spanning the gap. Germline CDR1 and CDR2: SGHNT and YYREEE (reference sequence). The CDR3 is 12 residues long. The CDR3 DNA reads as TGTGCCAGCAGCCTGCAGGGGCGGCCCCAGCATTTT. Protein sequence: CASSLQGRPQHF. Filled out from reference TRBV5-4 and TRBJ1-5, the complete variable domain reads ETGVTQSPTHLIKTRGQQVTLRCSSQSGHNTVSWYQQALGQGPQFIFQYYREEENGRGNFPPRFSGLQFPNYSSELNVNALELDDSALYLCASSLQGRPQHFGDGTRLSIL.

This clone was observed once. The chain joins TRBV10-1 to TRBJ1-2; D uncertain. With 0 bases removed from V and 2 bases from J, the gap between germline ends came to 4 bases. This CDR3 contains 13 residues. Germline V gene sequence: CDR1 WNHNN, CDR2 SYGVQD (reference sequence). This CDR3 is CASSESTNYGYTF. The CDR3 DNA reads TGCGCCAGCAGTGAGTCAACAAACTATGGCTACACCTTC.

This chain joins TRBV5-1 and TRBJ2-7, with 12 bases lining up with TRBD2. This CDR3 has 17 residues. The V segment lost 3 bases and the J segment 1 base; nucleotides outside the gene matches: 8. CDR1 SGHRS and CDR2 YFSETQ come from the germline V gene. CDR3 protein: CASSWGTSGLSSYEQYF. CDR3 DNA: TGCGCCAGCAGCTGGGGGACTAGCGGGCTTTCTTCCTACGAGCAGTACTTC.

The chain links TRBV7-9 to TRBJ2-1; 7 nucleotides align to TRBD2. Germline CDR1 reads SEHNR; CDR2 reads FQNEAQ (reference sequence). CDR3 length: 15 residues. V was clipped by 1 base and J by 7 bases; unmatched bases: 7. The CDR3 nucleotides are TGTGCCAGCAGCTTAGGACTAGCTGGTGGGAATGAGCAGTTCTTC. Translated, it gives CASSLGLAGGNEQFF.

The rearrangement uses TRBV25-1 and TRBJ2-2; 11 bases align to TRBD1. Germline CDR1 reads MGHDK; CDR2 reads SYGVNS. CDR3 length equals 15 residues. V dropped 3 bases and J dropped 6; count of bases not matched to a gene: 3. The CDR3 loop reads CASSEDRGLAGELFF. CDR3 bases: TGTGCCAGCAGTGAGGACAGGGGGCTGGCCGGGGAGCTGTTTTTT.

The chain recombines TRBV7-3 with TRBJ2-3; 7 bases fit TRBD2. Germline V gene lookup returns CDR1 SGHTA and CDR2 FQGTGA. The CDR3 loop spans 14 amino acids. V shed 3 bases and J 4 bases; nucleotides not matched to a gene: 4. CDR3 protein: CASSFAGDADTQYF. As DNA, the CDR3 is TGTGCCAGCAGCTTCGCGGGGGACGCAGATACGCAGTATTTT.

This chain connects TRBV25-1 to TRBJ1-1; D not certain. V shed 3 bases and J shed 4 bases, with 21 bases lying between them. CDR3 length: 17 residues. The germline gives CDR1 MGHDK, CDR2 SYGVNS. Here the CDR3 DNA reads TGTGCCAGCAGTGAGACCCCGCCTCTAGGGAGGGTCACTGAAGCTTTCTTT. Protein: CASSETPPLGRVTEAFF.

CDR3 amino acids: CASSLGEFSEQFF. CDR3 sequence (DNA): TGCGCCAGCAGCTTGGGAGAGTTCAGTGAGCAGTTCTTC. The chain joins TRBV5-1 to TRBJ2-1; D call uncertain. This CDR3 comprises 13 residues. The V gene's germline CDR1 is SGHRS and CDR2 YFSETQ. V was pared by 0 bases and J by 9 bases, with 10 bases between.

The chain is built from TRBV7-9 and TRBJ2-1; 12 positions match TRBD2. In germline, CDR1 is SEHNR, CDR2 FQNEAQ (reference sequence). V was clipped by 5 bases and J by 9 bases; unmatched bases: 8. The CDR3 runs 15 residues. The chain's CDR3 is CASSLPTSGRFEQFF. As DNA, the CDR3 is TGTGCCAGCAGCCTTCCTACTAGCGGGAGGTTTGAGCAGTTCTTC.

In this sample, this clone is medium-sized. The rearrangement joins TRBV21-1 to TRBJ1-5; the DNA was not used to check the table's D call, TRBD1. TRBV21-1 is recorded as a pseudogene. The CDR3 covers 17 residues. The CDR3, as DNA: TGTGCCAGCAGCTTACGCTCCGGGACAGGAGACAATCAGCCCCAGCATTTT. Translation gives CASSLRSGTGDNQPQHF.

The V and J genes are TRBV29-1 and TRBJ1-3; D is ambiguous. Germline CDR1 and CDR2: SQVTM and ANQGSEA. Trimming shortened V by 0 bases and J by 7 bases, and 16 bases separated the two germline ends. CDR3 length: 15 residues. CDR3 nucleotides: TGCAGCGTTGAAGATCGCCCCAAGGGAGGGAACACCATATATTTT. Its protein product is CSVEDRPKGGNTIYF.

The chain employs TRBV5-4 and TRBJ1-1, with a tentative D call TRBD1 (5 bases). CDR3 size: 14 residues. Trimming removed 2 bases at V and 1 base at J, with 9 bases between. Germline V gene sequence: CDR1 SGHNT, CDR2 YYREEE (reference sequence). The CDR3 DNA follows: TGTGCCAGCAGCTTAGGCGGGACGAACACTGAAGCTTTCTTT. Protein sequence: CASSLGGTNTEAFF. Together with reference TRBV5-4 and TRBJ1-1, the CDR3 gives the full variable domain: ETGVTQSPTHLIKTRGQQVTLRCSSQSGHNTVSWYQQALGQGPQFIFQYYREEENGRGNFPPRFSGLQFPNYSSELNVNALELDDSALYLCASSLGGTNTEAFFGQGTRLTVV.